The 31 T cell receptor beta chains below were found in one sample sequenced in a study of blood T cell repertoires in COVID-19 (dated by TCRdb to about 2020). The method behind the library was the immunoSEQ multiplex PCR assay. Not all clones reach the TCRdb copy of this immuneACCESS table, which keeps in-frame sequences only. Checked studies attribute under half of the gap to unresolved V genes and leave the rest unexplained. The sample includes hundreds of thousands of clones, with 65% to 85% observed a single time. Roughly 4.2% of the sample is taken by the ten largest. The specimen was peripheral blood. The receptors originated from a woman aged 40 to 55 with active or convalescent COVID-19.

V is TRBV15 and J is TRBJ2-6; D is unclear. V dropped 6 bases and J dropped 4 bases, with 7 bases sitting between them. This CDR3 is 13 amino acids long. Germline V gene sequence: CDR1 LNHNV, CDR2 YYDKDF (reference sequence). The CDR3 loop reads CATRAPGANVLTF. The CDR3 coding sequence is TGTGCCACCAGGGCTCCCGGGGCCAACGTCCTGACTTTC.

This sequence joins TRBV18 and TRBJ2-7, with D possibly TRBD1 on 6 matching bases. There are 14 residues in the CDR3. Germline lookup yields CDR1 KGHSH and CDR2 LQKENI. V gave up 5 bases and J gave up 3 bases, with 14 bases separating them. As DNA, the CDR3 is TGTGCCAGCTCAGGCAGGGGCGACTTCTACGAGCAGTACTTC. Encoded protein: CASSGRGDFYEQYF.

V usage is TRBV28 and J usage is TRBJ1-2; TRBD1 matches 12 bases. This CDR3 has 17 amino acids. Germline CDR1 reads MDHEN; CDR2 reads SYDVKM. Trimming removed 5 bases from V and 2 bases from J; junction bases left unmatched: 9. DNA for the CDR3: TGTGCCAGCAGTGTACCGGGACAGGGGGCCATGAACTATGGCTACACCTTC. Amino acid sequence: CASSVPGQGAMNYGYTF.

The V gene is TRBV9, the J gene TRBJ1-5; no clear D. Germline assignment: CDR1 SGDLS and CDR2 YYNGEE. CDR3 length: 15 residues. Trimming pared 2 bases from V and 0 bases from J, leaving 9 bases between. The CDR3 is CASSVRGDSNQPQHF. CDR3 DNA sequence: TGTGCCAGCAGCGTCAGAGGAGATAGCAATCAGCCCCAGCATTTT.

The CDR3, as DNA: TGTGCCAGCAGTAGACAGCAACCACAGTATGGCTACACCTTC. It codes for CASSRQQPQYGYTF. This chain joins TRBV2 and TRBJ1-2, with D possibly being TRBD1 (5 bases). This CDR3 has 14 amino acids. V lost 5 bases and J lost 5, with 15 bases in between. Germline assignment: CDR1 SNHLY and CDR2 FYNNEI.

The chain links TRBV6-5 to TRBJ1-1; D is unresolved. The CDR3 is 13 residues long. V was shortened by 2 bases and J by 2 bases, with 6 bases between the two germline ends. Germline CDR1 reads MNHEY; CDR2 reads SVGAGI. The CDR3 reads CASSYNRNTEAFF. CDR3 in DNA: TGTGCCAGCAGTTACAACAGAAACACTGAAGCTTTCTTT.

This chain connects TRBV10-3 to TRBJ1-1; 7 bases are shared with TRBD1. CDR1 is ENHRY and CDR2 is SYGVKD in the germline V gene. This CDR3 comprises 14 residues. The V segment lost 1 base and the J segment 5 bases; nucleotides outside the gene matches: 4. Here the CDR3 reads CAISEWDSPTEAFF. CDR3 nucleotide sequence: TGTGCCATCAGTGAGTGGGACAGTCCAACTGAAGCTTTCTTT.

The chain carries TRBV10-3 and TRBJ1-1; TRBD1 might be the D (5 bases). With 10 bases removed from V and 7 bases from J, the gap between germline ends came to 16 bases. Germline V gives CDR1 ENHRY, CDR2 SYGVKD. The CDR3 spans 12 residues. For the CDR3, the DNA is TGTGCCACCGGGGGGGGAATTGGTGAAGCTTTCTTT. Translation: CATGGGIGEAFF.

This chain links TRBV12-3 or TRBV12-4 with TRBJ1-5; D not certain. The CDR3 consists of 13 residues. The ends were cut back, 4 bases at V and 7 bases at J, with 11 bases in the middle. CDR3 DNA: TGTGCCAGCAGTTACAGCCCGACCCAGCCCCAGCATTTT. Its protein is CASSYSPTQPQHF.

This chain uses TRBV19 with TRBJ1-2, with D possibly TRBD1 on 5 matching bases. Trimming cost V 2 bases and J 10 bases, with 14 bases left between them. The CDR3 length is 13 residues. From germline, CDR1 is LNHDA and CDR2 SQIVND (reference sequence). CDR3 amino acids: CASSISTVLDYTF. Written as DNA, the CDR3 is TGTGCCAGTAGTATATCGACAGTATTGGACTACACCTTC.

The chain combines TRBV5-1 with TRBJ2-2, with 7 positions matching TRBD1. V was pared by 2 bases and J by 4 bases, with 11 bases of the junction left unmatched. Germline lookup yields CDR1 SGHRS and CDR2 YFSETQ. The CDR3 extends over 17 amino acids. Written as DNA, the CDR3 is TGCGCCAGCAGCTTCGGATCCGGGACAGTGAGCACCGGGGAGCTGTTTTTT. It translates to CASSFGSGTVSTGELFF.

The J gene is TRBJ1-1, the V gene TRBV5-1, with D possibly TRBD1 on 5 matching bases. CDR1 is SGHRS and CDR2 is YFSETQ in the germline V gene. V lost 0 bases, J lost 5 bases, and 8 bases lay in between. The CDR3 runs to 13 residues. The DNA of the CDR3 is TGCGCCAGCAGCTTGGGTGGGGGGACTGAAGCTTTCTTT. Its protein is CASSLGGGTEAFF.

The rearrangement joins TRBV7-9 to TRBJ1-2; no definite D call. V was pared by 5 bases and J by 7 bases, with 14 bases between. CDR1 is SEHNR, CDR2 FQNEAQ, per germline (reference sequence). The CDR3 contains 13 residues. DNA of the CDR3: TGTGCCAGCAGCCTCCGGGGTGAGAGTGGCTACACCTTC. Translated: CASSLRGESGYTF.

The genes are TRBV3-1 (or the pseudogene TRBV3-2) and TRBJ2-7; 7 bases map to TRBD2. The CDR3 extends over 12 amino acids. Germline-derived CDR1 and CDR2 are LGHDT and YNNKEL (reference sequence). V trimming: 4 bases; J trimming: 7 bases; junction bases outside the gene matches: 4. CDR3 bases: TGTGCCAGCAGCCGGGACTACCGAGAGCAGTACTTC. It codes for CASSRDYREQYF.

The gene calls are TRBV4-2 and TRBJ2-3; 8 nucleotides agree with TRBD2. The CDR3 length is 15 residues. The ends lost 2 bases at V and 1 base at J; junction bases unmatched: 2. Germline loops: CDR1 LGHNA, CDR2 YNFKEQ. DNA for the CDR3: TGTGCCAGCAGCCAAACTAGCGGACGCACAGATACGCAGTATTTT. The encoded protein is CASSQTSGRTDTQYF.

This clone was seen a few times. The rearrangement uses TRBV5-1 and TRBJ2-6; D remains ambiguous. Germline CDR1 reads SGHRS; CDR2 reads YFSETQ. The CDR3 covers 17 residues. Trimming shortened V by 0 bases and J by 0 bases, and 10 bases separated the two germline ends. Here the CDR3 DNA reads TGCGCCAGCAGCTTGGCAGATCCTTACTCTGGGGCCAACGTCCTGACTTTC. Amino acids: CASSLADPYSGANVLTF. The full variable domain, with the rest looked up from reference TRBV5-1 and TRBJ2-6, is KAGVTQTPRYLIKTRGQQVTLSCSPISGHRSVSWYQQTPGQGLQFLFEYFSETQRNKGNFPGRFSGRQFSNSRSEMNVSTLELGDSALYLCASSLADPYSGANVLTFGAGSRLTVL.

The V gene is TRBV6-1, the J gene TRBJ1-5, with unresolved D. The V end was cut by 2 bases, the J end by 8 bases, with 13 bases between. The CDR3 runs 14 residues. Germline lookup yields CDR1 MNHNS and CDR2 SASEGT. DNA of the CDR3: TGTGCCAGCAGTGAACTCATGGAGAGTAAGCCCCAGCATTTT. It is translated as CASSELMESKPQHF.

CDR3 region: CASSSSGYEQYV. The CDR3 DNA sequence: TGTGCCAGCAGTTCCTCGGGTTACGAGCAGTACGTC. The chain is built from TRBV12-3 or TRBV12-4 and TRBJ2-7; D is ambiguous. The V and J ends lost 4 bases and 4 bases respectively, with 8 bases between them. The CDR3 consists of 12 residues.

In nucleotides, the CDR3 is TGTGCCAGCAGTTTGTCCTACCCGATTGATGGCTACACCTTC. Protein sequence: CASSLSYPIDGYTF. V is TRBV28 and J is TRBJ1-2; D gene uncertain. V dropped 3 bases and J dropped 6 bases, with 14 bases sitting between them. The CDR3 is made up of 14 amino acids. CDR1 and CDR2 from the germline V gene are MDHEN and SYDVKM.

The V call is TRBV30, the J call TRBJ2-2, with 8 bases aligning to TRBD1. Germline lookup yields CDR1 GTSNPN and CDR2 SVGIG (reference sequence). This CDR3 is built from 14 residues. J was trimmed by 6 bases and V by 3 bases; bases with no gene match: 6. CDR3 bases: TGTGCCTGGAGCGCGGGACAGGAGGCCGGGGAGCTGTTTTTT. It specifies CAWSAGQEAGELFF.

Only one count was recorded for this clone. The V gene is TRBV4-2, the J gene TRBJ2-3; TRBD2 matches at 8 bases. The length of the CDR3 is 14 residues. V shed 1 base and J 6 bases; nucleotides not matched to a gene: 3. Germline lookup yields CDR1 LGHNA and CDR2 YNFKEQ. CDR3 region: CASSQGLAGDTQYF. The CDR3, as DNA: TGTGCCAGCAGCCAAGGGCTAGCGGGCGATACGCAGTATTTT.

The J gene is TRBJ1-4, the V gene TRBV6-1; D remains ambiguous. The germline gives CDR1 MNHNS, CDR2 SASEGT. The V end lost 3 bases, the J end lost 4 bases, and 12 bases lay between the germline ends. This CDR3 region has 15 residues. This CDR3 is CASSDHSPINEKLFF. The CDR3 nucleotides read TGTGCCAGCAGTGACCACAGTCCGATTAATGAAAAACTGTTTTTT.

This chain links TRBV20-1 with TRBJ2-1; D remains unclear. Germline V gene sequence: CDR1 DFQATT, CDR2 SNEGSKA (reference sequence). With 1 base removed from V and 6 bases from J, the gap between germline ends came to 4 bases. This CDR3 comprises 11 residues. CDR3 region: CSARAVNEQFF. The DNA for the CDR3 is TGCAGTGCTAGAGCGGTCAATGAGCAGTTCTTC.

V usage is TRBV5-1 and J usage is TRBJ1-2; perhaps TRBD1 as D (6 bases). The CDR3 has 14 residues. The V end lost 4 bases, the J end lost 3 bases, and 13 bases lay between the germline ends. Germline V gene sequence: CDR1 SGHRS, CDR2 YFSETQ. CDR3 sequence: CASSTTSGDYGYTF. The DNA of the CDR3 is TGCGCCAGCAGCACCACTTCAGGGGACTATGGCTACACCTTC.

The rearrangement uses TRBV3-1 (or the pseudogene TRBV3-2) and TRBJ1-1, with 11 bases identical to TRBD1. V lost 4 bases, J lost 4 bases, and 5 bases stayed unmatched. The CDR3 consists of 15 residues. Looked up from germline, CDR1 is LGHDT and CDR2 is YNNKEL (reference sequence). The CDR3 here is CASSPRTGGGTEAFF. The CDR3 DNA follows: TGTGCCAGCAGCCCCCGGACAGGGGGCGGCACTGAAGCTTTCTTT.

This clone was detected a few times. This CDR3 is CACLPGGAFGNSPLHF. The CDR3, as DNA: TGTGCCTGTCTCCCTGGGGGGGCTTTTGGTAATTCACCCCTCCACTTT. The chain has TRBV30 and TRBJ1-6; D may be TRBD1 (6 bases). This CDR3 spans 16 amino acids. Trimming stripped 6 bases from V and 6 bases from J, with 21 bases between. Germline CDR1 reads GTSNPN; CDR2 reads SVGIG (reference sequence).

This clone was counted a few times. V gene TRBV2 combines with J gene TRBJ1-2; possible D gene TRBD1, 5 bases. Germline-derived CDR1 and CDR2 are SNHLY and FYNNEI. The CDR3 has 14 amino acids. V lost 7 bases and J lost 7, with 19 bases in between. CDR3: CASNPGLSGGGYTF. DNA for the CDR3: TGTGCCAGCAACCCGGGTCTCTCGGGGGGTGGCTACACCTTC. Combining the CDR3 with reference TRBV2 and TRBJ1-2 gives the whole variable domain EPEVTQTPSHQVTQMGQEVILRCVPISNHLYFYWYRQILGQKVEFLVSFYNNEISEKSEIFDDQFSVERPDGSNFTLKIRSTKLEDSAMYFCASNPGLSGGGYTFGSGTRLTVV.

The rearrangement joins TRBV19 to TRBJ1-4; TRBD1 matches 9 bases. The V and J ends lost 5 bases and 7 bases, in that order; junction bases with no gene match: 8. The CDR3 length is 15 residues. The germline V gene has CDR1 LNHDA and CDR2 SQIVND (reference sequence). In nucleotides, the CDR3 is TGTGCCAGTAGTGGAACCGGGACAGGGTTTGAAAAACTGTTTTTT. Translation: CASSGTGTGFEKLFF. Based on the CDR3 plus reference TRBV19 and TRBJ1-4, the full variable domain is DGGITQSPKYLFRKEGQNVTLSCEQNLNHDAMYWYRQDPGQGLRLIYYSQIVNDFQKGDIAEGYSVSREKKESFPLTVTSAQKNPTAFYLCASSGTGTGFEKLFFGSGTQLSVL.

The chain carries TRBV11-1 and TRBJ1-1; a possible D gene is TRBD1 (5 bases). The CDR3 runs to 13 residues. Per germline, CDR1 SGHAT and CDR2 FQDESV (reference sequence). V was clipped by 3 bases and J by 6 bases, with 11 bases between them. Here the CDR3 DNA reads TGTGCCAGCAGCTTCGGGAGGGGTCCTGAAGCTTTCTTT. It encodes CASSFGRGPEAFF.

The chain has TRBV6-5 and TRBJ1-2; a weak D match, TRBD1 (5 bases). The length of the CDR3 is 16 residues. Germline V gene sequence: CDR1 MNHEY, CDR2 SVGAGI. V lost 4 bases to trimming and J lost 1 base, with 16 bases between them. The CDR3 region is CASSWSQGISNYGYTF. CDR3 nucleotides: TGTGCCAGCAGTTGGAGTCAGGGAATTAGTAACTATGGCTACACCTTC.

The gene calls are TRBV5-4 and TRBJ1-4, with 9 bases fitting TRBD1. After removal of 4 bases from V and 2 bases from J, the junction contained 6 bases not matched to a gene. The length of the CDR3 is 16 residues. Germline V gene data show CDR1 as SGHNT and CDR2 as YYREEE (reference sequence). CDR3 loop: CASSQGQGTTNEKLFF. The CDR3 DNA is TGTGCCAGCAGCCAGGGACAGGGAACGACTAATGAAAAACTGTTTTTT.